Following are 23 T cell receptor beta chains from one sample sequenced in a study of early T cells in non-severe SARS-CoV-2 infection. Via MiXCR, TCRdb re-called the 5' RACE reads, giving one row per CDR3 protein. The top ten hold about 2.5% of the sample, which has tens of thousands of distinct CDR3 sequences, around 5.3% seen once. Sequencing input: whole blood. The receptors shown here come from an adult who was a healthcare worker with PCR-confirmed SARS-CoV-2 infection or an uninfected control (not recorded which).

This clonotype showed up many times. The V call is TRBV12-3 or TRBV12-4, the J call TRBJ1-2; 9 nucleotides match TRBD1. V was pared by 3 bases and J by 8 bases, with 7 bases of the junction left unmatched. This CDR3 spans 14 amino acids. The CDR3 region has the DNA TGTGCCAGCAGTTTCGGTCGGACAGGGGTAGGCTACACCTTC. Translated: CASSFGRTGVGYTF.

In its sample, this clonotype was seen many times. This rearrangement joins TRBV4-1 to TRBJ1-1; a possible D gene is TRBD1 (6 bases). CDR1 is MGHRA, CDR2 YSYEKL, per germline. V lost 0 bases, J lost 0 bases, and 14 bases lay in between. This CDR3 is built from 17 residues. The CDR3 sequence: CASSQETQGLMNTEAFF. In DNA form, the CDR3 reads TGCGCCAGCAGCCAAGAAACACAGGGACTCATGAACACTGAAGCTTTCTTT.

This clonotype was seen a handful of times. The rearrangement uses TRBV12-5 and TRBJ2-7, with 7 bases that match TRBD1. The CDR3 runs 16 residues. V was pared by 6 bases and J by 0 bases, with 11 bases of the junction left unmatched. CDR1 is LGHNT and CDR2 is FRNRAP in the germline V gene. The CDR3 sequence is CASGFSRTGYSYEQYF. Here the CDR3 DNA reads TGTGCTAGTGGATTTTCGAGGACAGGATACTCCTACGAGCAGTACTTC.

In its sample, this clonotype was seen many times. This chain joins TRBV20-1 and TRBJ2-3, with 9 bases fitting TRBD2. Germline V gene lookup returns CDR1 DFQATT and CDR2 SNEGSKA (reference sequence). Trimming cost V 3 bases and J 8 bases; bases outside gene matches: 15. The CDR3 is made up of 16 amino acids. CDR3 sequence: CSASDPASGEYGTQYF. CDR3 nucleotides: TGCAGTGCTAGCGACCCGGCTAGCGGGGAGTACGGTACGCAGTATTTT.

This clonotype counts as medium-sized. The CDR3 coding sequence is TGTGCCAGCAGTTTAGGTCTAGCGGTCTACGAGCAGTACTTC. It specifies CASSLGLAVYEQYF. The V call is TRBV28, the J call TRBJ2-7; 7 bases agree with TRBD2. The CDR3 length is 14 residues. The germline V gene has CDR1 MDHEN and CDR2 SYDVKM. V trimming: 2 bases; J trimming: 3 bases; junction bases outside the gene matches: 4. Filled out from reference TRBV28 and TRBJ2-7, the complete variable domain reads DVKVTQSSRYLVKRTGEKVFLECVQDMDHENMFWYRQDPGLGLRLIYFSYDVKMKEKGDIPEGYSVSREKKERFSLILESASTNQTSMYLCASSLGLAVYEQYFGPGTRLTVT.

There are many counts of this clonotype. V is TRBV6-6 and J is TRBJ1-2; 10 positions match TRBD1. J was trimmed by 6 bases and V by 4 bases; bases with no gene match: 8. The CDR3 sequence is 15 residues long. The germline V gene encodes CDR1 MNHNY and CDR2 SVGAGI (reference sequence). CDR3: CASSFLDRGDNGYTF. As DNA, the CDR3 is TGTGCCAGCAGTTTCTTGGACAGGGGGGATAATGGCTACACCTTC.

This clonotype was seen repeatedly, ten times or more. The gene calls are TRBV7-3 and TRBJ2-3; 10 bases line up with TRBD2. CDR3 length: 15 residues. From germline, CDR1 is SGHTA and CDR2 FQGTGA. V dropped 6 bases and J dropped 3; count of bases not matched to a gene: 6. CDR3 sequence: CASSQAGGLTDTQYF. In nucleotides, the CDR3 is TGTGCCAGCAGTCAAGCGGGGGGGCTAACAGATACGCAGTATTTT.

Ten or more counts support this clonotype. CDR3: CASSQATEGYGYTF. The CDR3 bases are TGTGCCAGCAGCCAAGCTACGGAGGGCTATGGCTACACCTTC. The chain is built from TRBV3-1 and TRBJ1-2; D gene unclear. The CDR3 is 14 residues long. CDR1 LGHDT and CDR2 YNNKEL come from the germline V gene (reference sequence). The V gene lost 1 base and the J gene lost 4 bases, with 10 bases spanning the gap. Based on the CDR3 plus reference TRBV3-1 and TRBJ1-2, the full variable domain is DTAVSQTPKYLVTQMGNDKSIKCEQNLGHDTMYWYKQDSKKFLKIMFSYNNKELIINETVPNRFSPKSPDKAHLNLHINSLELGDSAVYFCASSQATEGYGYTFGSGTRLTVV.

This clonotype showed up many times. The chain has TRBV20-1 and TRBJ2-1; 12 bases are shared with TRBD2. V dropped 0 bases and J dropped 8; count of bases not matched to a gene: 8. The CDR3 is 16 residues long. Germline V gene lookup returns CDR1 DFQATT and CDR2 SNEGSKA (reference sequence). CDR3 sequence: CSARDPWTSGDHEQFF. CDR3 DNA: TGCAGTGCTAGAGATCCGTGGACTAGCGGGGACCATGAGCAGTTCTTC.

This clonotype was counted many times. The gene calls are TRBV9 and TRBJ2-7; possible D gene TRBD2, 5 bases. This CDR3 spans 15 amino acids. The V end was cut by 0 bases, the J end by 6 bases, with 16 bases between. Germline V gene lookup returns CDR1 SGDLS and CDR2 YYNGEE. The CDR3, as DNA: TGTGCCAGCAGCGTAGAGTTAAGAGGGCCGGGCGAGCAGTACTTC. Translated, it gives CASSVELRGPGEQYF.

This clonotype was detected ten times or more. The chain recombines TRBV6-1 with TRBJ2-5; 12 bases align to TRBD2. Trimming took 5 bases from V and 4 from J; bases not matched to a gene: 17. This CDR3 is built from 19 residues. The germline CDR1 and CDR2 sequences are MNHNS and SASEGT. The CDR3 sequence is CASSPPLITSGGPPETQYF. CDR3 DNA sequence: TGTGCCAGCAGTCCACCACTTATAACTAGCGGGGGGCCCCCAGAGACCCAGTACTTC.

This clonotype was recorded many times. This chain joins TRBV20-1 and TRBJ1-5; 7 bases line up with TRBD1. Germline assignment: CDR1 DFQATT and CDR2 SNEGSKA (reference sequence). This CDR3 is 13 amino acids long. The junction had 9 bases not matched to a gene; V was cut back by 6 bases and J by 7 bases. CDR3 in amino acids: CSAVTGEGQPQHF. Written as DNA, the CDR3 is TGCAGTGCCGTCACAGGGGAGGGACAGCCCCAGCATTTT.

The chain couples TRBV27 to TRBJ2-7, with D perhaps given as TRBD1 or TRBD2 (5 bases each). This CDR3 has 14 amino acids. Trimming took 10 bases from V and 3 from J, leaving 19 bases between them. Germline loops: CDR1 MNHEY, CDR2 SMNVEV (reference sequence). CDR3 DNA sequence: TGTGCCACCAGGGAAATCGGGACCCTCTACGAGCAGTACTTC. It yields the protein CATREIGTLYEQYF.

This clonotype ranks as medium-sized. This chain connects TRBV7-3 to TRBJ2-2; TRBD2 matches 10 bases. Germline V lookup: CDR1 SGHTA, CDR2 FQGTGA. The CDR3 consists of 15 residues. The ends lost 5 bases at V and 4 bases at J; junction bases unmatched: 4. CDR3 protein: CASSDLAGATGELFF. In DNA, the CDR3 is TGTGCCAGCAGCGATCTAGCGGGAGCCACCGGGGAGCTGTTTTTT.

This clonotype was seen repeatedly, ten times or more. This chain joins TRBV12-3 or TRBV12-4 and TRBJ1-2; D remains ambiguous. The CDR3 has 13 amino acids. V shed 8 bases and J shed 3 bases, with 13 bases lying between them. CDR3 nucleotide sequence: TGTGCCAGCTCCATACAGCCCGACTATGGCTACACCTTC. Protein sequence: CASSIQPDYGYTF.

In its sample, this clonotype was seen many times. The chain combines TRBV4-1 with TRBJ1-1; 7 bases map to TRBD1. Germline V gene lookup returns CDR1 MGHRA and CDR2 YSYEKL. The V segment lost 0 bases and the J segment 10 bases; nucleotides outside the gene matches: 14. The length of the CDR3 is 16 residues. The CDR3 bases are TGCGCCAGCAGCCAAGAAGAGCGAGGGACAGCCAATTCAGCTTTCTTT. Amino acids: CASSQEERGTANSAFF.

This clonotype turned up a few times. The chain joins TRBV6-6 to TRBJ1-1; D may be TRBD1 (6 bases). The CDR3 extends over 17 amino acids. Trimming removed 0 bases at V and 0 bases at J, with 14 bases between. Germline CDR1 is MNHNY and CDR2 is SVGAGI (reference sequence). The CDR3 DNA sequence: TGTGCCAGCAGTTACTCCGGGACAACTTCCCTGAACACTGAAGCTTTCTTT. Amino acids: CASSYSGTTSLNTEAFF.

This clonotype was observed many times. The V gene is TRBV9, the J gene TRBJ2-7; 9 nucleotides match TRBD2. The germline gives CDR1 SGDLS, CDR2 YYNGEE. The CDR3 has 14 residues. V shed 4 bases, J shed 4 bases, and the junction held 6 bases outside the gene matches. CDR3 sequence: CASSPEAGGYEQYF. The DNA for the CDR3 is TGTGCCAGCAGCCCCGAGGCGGGAGGGTACGAGCAGTACTTC. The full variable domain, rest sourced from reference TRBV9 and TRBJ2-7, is DSGVTQTPKHLITATGQRVTLRCSPRSGDLSVYWYQQSLDQGLQFLIQYYNGEERAKGNILERFSAQQFPDLHSELNLSSLELGDSALYFCASSPEAGGYEQYFGPGTRLTVT.

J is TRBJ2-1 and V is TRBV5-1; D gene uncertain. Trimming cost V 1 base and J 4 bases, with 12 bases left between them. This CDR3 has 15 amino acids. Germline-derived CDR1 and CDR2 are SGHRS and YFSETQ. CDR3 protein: CASSLRADRYNEQFF. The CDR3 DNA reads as TGCGCCAGCAGCTTGAGGGCCGACCGATACAATGAGCAGTTCTTC.

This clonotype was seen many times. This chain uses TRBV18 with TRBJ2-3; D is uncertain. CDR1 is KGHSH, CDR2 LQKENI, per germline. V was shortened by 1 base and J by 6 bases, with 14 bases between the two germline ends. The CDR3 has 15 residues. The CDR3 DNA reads TGTGCCAGCTCACCACTTTCGGCTGCATCTGATACGCAGTATTTT. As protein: CASSPLSAASDTQYF.

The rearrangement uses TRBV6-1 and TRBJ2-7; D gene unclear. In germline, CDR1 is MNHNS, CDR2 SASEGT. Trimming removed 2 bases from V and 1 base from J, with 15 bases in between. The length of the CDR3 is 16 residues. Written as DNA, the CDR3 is TGTGCCAGCAGTGAATTAGGGTCTTCCTTTTCCTACGAGCAGTACTTC. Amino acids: CASSELGSSFSYEQYF.

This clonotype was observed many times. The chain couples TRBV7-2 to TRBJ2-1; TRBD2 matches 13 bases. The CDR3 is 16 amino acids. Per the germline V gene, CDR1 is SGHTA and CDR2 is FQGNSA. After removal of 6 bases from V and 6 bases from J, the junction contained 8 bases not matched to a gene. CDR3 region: CASRRPGLAGLNEQFF. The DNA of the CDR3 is TGTGCCAGCAGACGCCCGGGACTAGCGGGGCTCAATGAGCAGTTCTTC.

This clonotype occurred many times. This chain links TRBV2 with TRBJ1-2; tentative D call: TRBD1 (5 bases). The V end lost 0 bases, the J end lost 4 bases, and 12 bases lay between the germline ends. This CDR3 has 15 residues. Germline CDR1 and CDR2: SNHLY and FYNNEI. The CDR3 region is CASSEAPTDPYGYTF. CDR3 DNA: TGTGCCAGCAGTGAAGCTCCGACAGACCCCTATGGCTACACCTTC.